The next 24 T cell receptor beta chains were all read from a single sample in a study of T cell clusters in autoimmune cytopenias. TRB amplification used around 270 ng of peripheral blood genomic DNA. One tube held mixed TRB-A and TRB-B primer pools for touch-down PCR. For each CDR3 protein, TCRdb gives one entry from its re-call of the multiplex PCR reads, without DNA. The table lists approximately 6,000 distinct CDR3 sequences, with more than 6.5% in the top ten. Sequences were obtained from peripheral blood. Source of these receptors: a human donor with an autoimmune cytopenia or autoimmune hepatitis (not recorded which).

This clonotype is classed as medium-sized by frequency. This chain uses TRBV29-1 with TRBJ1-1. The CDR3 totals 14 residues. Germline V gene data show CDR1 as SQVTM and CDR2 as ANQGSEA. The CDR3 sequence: CSHKGGGEQGEAFF.

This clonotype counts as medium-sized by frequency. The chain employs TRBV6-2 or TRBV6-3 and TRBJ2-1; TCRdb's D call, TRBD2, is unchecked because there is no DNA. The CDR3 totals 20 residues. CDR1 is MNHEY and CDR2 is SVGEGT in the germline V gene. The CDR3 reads CASSLNRRLAGRVLGNEQFF.

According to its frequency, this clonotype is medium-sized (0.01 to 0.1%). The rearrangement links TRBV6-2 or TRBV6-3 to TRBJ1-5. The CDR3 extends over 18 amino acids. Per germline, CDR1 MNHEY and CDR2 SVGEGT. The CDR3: CASSYSTVLTYSNQPQHF.

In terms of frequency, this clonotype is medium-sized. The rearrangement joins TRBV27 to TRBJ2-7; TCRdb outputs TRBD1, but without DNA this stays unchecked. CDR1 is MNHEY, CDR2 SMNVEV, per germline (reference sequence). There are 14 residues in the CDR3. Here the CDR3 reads CASSIRDQYYEQYF.

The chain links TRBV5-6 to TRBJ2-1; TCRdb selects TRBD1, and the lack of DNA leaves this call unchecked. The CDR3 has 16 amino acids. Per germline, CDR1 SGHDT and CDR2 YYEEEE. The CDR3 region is CASSVTGSGSYNEQFF.

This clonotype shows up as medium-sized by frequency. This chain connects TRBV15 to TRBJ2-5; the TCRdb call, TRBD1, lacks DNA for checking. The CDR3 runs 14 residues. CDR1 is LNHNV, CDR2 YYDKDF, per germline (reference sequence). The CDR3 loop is CATSREGTEETQYF.

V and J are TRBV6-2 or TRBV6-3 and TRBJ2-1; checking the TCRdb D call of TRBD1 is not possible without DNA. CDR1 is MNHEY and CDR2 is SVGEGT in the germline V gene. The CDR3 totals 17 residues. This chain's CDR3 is CASIEPYGTGPYNEQFF.

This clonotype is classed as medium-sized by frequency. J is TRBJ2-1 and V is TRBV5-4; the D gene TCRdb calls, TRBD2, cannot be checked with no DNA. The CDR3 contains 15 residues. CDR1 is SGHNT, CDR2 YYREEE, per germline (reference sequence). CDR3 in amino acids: CASTHSGRENNEQFF.

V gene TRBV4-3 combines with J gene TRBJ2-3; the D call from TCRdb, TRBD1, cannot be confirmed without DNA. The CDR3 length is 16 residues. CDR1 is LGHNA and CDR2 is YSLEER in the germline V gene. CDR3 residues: CASRYRQGEDTDTQYF.

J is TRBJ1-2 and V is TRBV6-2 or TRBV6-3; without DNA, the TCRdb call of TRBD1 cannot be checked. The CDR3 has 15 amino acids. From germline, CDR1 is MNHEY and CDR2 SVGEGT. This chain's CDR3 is CASADNPSLNYGYTF.

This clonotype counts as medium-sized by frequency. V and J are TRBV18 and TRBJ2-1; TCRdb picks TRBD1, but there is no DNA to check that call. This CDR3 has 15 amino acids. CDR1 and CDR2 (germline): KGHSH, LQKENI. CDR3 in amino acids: CASSLGQGAIDEQFF.

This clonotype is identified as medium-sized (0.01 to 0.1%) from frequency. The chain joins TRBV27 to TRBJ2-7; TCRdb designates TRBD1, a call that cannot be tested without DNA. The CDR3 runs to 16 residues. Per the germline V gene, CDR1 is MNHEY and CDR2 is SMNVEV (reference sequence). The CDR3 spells CASSPFAGVVNYEQYF.

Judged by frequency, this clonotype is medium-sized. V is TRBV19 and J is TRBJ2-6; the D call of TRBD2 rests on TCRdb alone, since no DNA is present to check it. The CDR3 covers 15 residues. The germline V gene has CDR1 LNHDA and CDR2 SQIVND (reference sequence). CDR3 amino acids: CASSIGRAGANVLTF.

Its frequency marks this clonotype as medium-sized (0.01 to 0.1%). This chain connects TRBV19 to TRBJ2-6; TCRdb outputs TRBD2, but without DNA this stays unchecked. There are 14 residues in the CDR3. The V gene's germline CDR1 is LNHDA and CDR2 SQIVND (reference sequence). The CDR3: CASIAGAGANVLTF. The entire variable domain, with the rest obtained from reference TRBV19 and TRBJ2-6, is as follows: DGGITQSPKYLFRKEGQNVTLSCEQNLNHDAMYWYRQDPGQGLRLIYYSQIVNDFQKGDIAEGYSVSREKKESFPLTVTSAQKNPTAFYLCASIAGAGANVLTFGAGSRLTVL.

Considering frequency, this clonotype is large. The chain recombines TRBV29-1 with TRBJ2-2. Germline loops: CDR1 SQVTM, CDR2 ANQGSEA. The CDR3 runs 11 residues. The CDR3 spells CSVVIVGELFF.

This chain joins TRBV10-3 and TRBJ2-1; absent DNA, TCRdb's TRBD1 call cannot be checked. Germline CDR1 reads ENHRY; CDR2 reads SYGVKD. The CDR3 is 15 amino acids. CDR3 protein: CAISERGIDYNEQFF.

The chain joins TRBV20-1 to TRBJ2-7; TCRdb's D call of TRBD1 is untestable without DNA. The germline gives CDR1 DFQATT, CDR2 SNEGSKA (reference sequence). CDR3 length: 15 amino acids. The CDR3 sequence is CSARDEGVSFEEQYF.

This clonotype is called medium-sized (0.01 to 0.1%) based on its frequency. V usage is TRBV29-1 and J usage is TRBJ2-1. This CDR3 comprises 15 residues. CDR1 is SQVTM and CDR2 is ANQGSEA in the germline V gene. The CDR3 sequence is CSVKKSLSSYNEQFF.

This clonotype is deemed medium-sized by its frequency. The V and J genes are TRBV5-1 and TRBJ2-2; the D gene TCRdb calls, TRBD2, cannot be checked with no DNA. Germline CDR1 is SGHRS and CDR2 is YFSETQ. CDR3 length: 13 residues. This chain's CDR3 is CASSLGLLGELFF.

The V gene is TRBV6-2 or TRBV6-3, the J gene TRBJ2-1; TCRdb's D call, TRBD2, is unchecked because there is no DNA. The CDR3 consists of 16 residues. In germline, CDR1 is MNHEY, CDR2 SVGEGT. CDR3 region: CASSFVVTSGINEQFF.

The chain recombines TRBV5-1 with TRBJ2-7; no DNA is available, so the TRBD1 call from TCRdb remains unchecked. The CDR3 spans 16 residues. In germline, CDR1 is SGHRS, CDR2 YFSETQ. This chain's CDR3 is CASSRGAGTGGYEQYF.

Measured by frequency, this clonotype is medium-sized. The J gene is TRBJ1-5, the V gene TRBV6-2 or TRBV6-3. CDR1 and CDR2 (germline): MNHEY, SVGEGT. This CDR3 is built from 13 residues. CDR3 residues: CASSSVPLQPQHF.

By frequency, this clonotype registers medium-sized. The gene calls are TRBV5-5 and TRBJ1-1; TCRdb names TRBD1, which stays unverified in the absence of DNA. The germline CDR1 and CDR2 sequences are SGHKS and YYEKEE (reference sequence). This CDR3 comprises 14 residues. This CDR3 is CASSPTGGNTEAFF.

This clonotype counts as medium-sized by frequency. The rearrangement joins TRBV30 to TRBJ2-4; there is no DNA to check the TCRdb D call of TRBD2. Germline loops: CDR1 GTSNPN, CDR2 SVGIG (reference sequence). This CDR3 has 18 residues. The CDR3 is CAWSSGDGGGLAKNIQYF.